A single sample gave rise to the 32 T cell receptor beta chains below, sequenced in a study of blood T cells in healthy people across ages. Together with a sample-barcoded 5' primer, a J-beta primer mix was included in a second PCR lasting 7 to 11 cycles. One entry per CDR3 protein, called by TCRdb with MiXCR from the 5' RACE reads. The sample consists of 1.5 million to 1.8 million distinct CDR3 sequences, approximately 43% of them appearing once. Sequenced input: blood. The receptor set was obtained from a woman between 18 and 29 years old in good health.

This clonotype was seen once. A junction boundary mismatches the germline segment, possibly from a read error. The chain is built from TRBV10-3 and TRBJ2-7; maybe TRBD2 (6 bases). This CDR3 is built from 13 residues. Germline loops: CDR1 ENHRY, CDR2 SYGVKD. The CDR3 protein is CAISESGGYGQYF. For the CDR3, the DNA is TGTGCCATCAGTGAGTCGGGGGGATACGGGCAGTACTTC.

The CDR3 nucleotides read TGTGCCAGCAGACGAGGGGGGAGTATCTACAATGAGCAGTTCTTC. Amino acids: CASRRGGSIYNEQFF. The chain links TRBV27 to TRBJ2-1, with D perhaps assigned TRBD1 or TRBD2 (6 bases each). The CDR3 extends over 15 amino acids. V lost 6 bases, J lost 3 bases, and 15 bases lay in between. The germline gives CDR1 MNHEY, CDR2 SMNVEV (reference sequence).

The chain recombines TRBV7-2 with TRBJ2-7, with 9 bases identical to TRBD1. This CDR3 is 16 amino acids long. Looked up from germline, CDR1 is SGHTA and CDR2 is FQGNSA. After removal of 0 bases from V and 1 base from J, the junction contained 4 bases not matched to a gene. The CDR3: CASSLAAQGASYEQYF. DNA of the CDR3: TGTGCCAGCAGCTTAGCCGCACAGGGGGCTTCCTACGAGCAGTACTTC.

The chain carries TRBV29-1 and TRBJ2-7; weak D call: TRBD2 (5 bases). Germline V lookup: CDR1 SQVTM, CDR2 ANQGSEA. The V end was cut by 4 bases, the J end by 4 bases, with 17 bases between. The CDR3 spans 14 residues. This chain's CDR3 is CSVVSEGARYEQYF. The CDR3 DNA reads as TGCAGCGTTGTATCTGAGGGCGCAAGATACGAGCAGTACTTC.

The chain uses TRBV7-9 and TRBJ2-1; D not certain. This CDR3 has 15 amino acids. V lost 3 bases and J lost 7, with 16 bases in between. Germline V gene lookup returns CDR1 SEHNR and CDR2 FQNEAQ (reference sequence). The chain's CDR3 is CASSFFLSGWNEQFF. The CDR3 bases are TGTGCCAGCAGCTTTTTTCTATCCGGGTGGAATGAGCAGTTCTTC.

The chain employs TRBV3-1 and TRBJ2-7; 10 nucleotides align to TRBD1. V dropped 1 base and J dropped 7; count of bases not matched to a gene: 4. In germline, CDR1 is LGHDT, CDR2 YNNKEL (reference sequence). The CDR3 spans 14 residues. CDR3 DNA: TGTGCCAGCAGCCAAGGACAGGGGGCGTTTGAGCAGTACTTC. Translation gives CASSQGQGAFEQYF.

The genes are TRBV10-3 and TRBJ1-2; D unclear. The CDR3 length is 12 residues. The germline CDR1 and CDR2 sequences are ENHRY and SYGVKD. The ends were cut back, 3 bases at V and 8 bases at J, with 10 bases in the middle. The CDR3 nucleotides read TGTGCCATCAGTGATTGGGTTCGCGGCTACACCTTC. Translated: CAISDWVRGYTF.

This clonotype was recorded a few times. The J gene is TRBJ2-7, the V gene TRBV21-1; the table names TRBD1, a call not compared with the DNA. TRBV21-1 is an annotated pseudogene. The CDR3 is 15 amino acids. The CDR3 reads CASSNKGPHHYEQYF. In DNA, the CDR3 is TGTGCCAGCAGCAACAAGGGACCCCACCACTACGAGCAGTACTTC.

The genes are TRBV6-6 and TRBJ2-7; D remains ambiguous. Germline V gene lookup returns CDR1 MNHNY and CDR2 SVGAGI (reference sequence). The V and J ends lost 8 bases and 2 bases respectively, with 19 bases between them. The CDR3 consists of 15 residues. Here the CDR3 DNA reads TGTGCCAGCCTCCACGATTCCACCTTTACCTACGAGCAGTACTTC. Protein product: CASLHDSTFTYEQYF.

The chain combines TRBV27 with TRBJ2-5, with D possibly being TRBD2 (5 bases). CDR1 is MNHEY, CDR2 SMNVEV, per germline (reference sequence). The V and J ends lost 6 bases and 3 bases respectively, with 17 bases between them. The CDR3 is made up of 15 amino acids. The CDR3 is CASRPYFGREETQYF. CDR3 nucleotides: TGTGCCAGCAGGCCCTATTTTGGGCGGGAAGAGACCCAGTACTTC.

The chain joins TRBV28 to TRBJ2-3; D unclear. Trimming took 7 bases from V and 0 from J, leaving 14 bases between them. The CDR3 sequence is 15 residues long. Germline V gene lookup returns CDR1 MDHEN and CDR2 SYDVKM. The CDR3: CASKRNYISTDTQYF. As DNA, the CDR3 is TGTGCCAGCAAGAGGAATTACATTAGCACAGATACGCAGTATTTT.

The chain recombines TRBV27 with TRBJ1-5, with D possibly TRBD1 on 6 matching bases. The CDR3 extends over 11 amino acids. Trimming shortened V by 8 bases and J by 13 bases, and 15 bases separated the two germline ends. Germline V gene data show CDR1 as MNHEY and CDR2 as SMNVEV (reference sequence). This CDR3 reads CASGQTPLQHF. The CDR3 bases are TGTGCCAGCGGACAGACCCCATTACAGCATTTT.

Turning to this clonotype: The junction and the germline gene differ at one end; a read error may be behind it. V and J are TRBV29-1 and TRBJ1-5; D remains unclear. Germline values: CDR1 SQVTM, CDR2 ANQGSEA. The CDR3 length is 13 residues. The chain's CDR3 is CSVLTPNNQPQHF. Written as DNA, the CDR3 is TGTAGCGTCCTCACACCTAACAATCAGCCCCAGCATTTT.

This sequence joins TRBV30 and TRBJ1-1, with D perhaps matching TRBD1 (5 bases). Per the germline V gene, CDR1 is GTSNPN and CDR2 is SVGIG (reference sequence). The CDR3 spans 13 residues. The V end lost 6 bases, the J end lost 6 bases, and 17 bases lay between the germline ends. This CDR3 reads CACLSQGPAEAFF. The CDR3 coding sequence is TGTGCCTGCCTGAGCCAGGGACCGGCTGAAGCTTTCTTT.

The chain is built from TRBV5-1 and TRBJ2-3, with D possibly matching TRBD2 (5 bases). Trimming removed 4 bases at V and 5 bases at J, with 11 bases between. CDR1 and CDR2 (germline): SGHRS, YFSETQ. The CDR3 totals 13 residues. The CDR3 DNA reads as TGCGCCAGCAGCGGCCGAAGCGGAGATACGCAGTATTTT. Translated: CASSGRSGDTQYF.

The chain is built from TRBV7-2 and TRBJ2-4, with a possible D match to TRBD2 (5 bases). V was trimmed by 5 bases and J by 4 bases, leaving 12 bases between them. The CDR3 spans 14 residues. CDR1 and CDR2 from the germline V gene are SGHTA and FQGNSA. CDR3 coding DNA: TGTGCCAGCAGCCCCCAGGCGGGTAAAAACATTCAGTACTTC. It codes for CASSPQAGKNIQYF. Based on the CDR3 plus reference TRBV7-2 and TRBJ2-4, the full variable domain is GAGVSQSPSNKVTEKGKDVELRCDPISGHTALYWYRQSLGQGLEFLIYFQGNSAPDKSGLPSDRFSAERTGGSVSTLTIQRTQQEDSAVYLCASSPQAGKNIQYFGAGTRLSVL.

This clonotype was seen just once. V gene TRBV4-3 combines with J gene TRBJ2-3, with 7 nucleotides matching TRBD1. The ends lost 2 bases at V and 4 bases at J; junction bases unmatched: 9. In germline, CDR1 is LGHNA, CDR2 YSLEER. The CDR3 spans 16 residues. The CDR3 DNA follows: TGCGCCAGCAGCCAACACAGGGGTGTAGGCCCAGATACGCAGTATTTT. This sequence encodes CASSQHRGVGPDTQYF.

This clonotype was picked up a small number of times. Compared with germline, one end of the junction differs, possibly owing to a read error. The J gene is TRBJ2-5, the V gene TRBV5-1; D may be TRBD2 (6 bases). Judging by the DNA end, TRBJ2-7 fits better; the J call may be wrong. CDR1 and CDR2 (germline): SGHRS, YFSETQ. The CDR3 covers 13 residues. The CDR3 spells CASSSVGGYEQYF. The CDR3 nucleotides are TGTGCCAGCAGTTCAGTGGGAGGTTACGAGCAGTACTTC.

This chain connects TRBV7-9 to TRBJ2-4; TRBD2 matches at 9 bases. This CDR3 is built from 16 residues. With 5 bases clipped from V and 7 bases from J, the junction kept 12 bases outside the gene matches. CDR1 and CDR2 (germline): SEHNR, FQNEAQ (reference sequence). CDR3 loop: CASSLRKAGGHNIQYF. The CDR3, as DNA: TGTGCCAGCAGCCTCCGAAAAGCGGGGGGCCATAACATTCAGTACTTC.

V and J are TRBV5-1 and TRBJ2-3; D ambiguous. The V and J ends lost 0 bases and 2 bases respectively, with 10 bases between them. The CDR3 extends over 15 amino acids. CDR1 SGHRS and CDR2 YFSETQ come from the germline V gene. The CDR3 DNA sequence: TGCGCCAGCAGCTTGGCCCTAGTTCCCACAGATACGCAGTATTTT. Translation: CASSLALVPTDTQYF.

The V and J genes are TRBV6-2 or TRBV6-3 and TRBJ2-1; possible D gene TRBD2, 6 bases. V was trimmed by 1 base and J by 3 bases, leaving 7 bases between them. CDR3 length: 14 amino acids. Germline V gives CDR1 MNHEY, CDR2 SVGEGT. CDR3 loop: CASSYLGLYNEQFF. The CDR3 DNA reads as TGTGCCAGCAGTTACTTGGGACTCTACAATGAGCAGTTCTTC.

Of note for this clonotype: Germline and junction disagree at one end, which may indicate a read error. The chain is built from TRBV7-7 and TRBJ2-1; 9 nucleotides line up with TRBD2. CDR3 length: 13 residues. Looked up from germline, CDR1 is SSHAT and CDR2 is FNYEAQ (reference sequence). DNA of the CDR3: TGTGCTAGCAGCTTTAGCGGGAGTGAAGTGCAGTTCTTC. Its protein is CASSFSGSEVQFF. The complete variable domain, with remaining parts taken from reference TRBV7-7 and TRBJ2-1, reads GAGVSQSPRYKVTKRGQDVTLRCDPISSHATLYWYQQALGQGPEFLTYFNYEAQPDKSGLPSDRFSAERPEGSISTLTIQRTEQRDSAMYRCASSFSGSEVQFFGPGTRLTVL.

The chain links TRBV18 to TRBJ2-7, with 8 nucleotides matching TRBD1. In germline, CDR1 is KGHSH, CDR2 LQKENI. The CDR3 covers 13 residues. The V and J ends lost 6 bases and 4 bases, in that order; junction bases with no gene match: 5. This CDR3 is CASSHDRGYEQYF. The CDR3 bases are TGTGCCAGCTCCCATGACAGGGGATACGAGCAGTACTTC.

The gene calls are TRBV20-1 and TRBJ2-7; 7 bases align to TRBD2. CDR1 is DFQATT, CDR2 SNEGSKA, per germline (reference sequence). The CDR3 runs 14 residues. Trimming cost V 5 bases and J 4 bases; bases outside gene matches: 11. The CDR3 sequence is CSAPPVGRRYEQYF. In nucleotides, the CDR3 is TGCAGTGCTCCGCCCGTCGGGAGGAGGTACGAGCAGTACTTC.

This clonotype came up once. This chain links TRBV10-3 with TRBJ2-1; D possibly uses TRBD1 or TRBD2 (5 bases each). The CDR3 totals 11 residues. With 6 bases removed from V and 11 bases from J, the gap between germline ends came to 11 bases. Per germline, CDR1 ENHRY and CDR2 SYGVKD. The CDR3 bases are TGTGCCATCAGCCCGGGACGCAAGCAGTTCTTC. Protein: CAISPGRKQFF.

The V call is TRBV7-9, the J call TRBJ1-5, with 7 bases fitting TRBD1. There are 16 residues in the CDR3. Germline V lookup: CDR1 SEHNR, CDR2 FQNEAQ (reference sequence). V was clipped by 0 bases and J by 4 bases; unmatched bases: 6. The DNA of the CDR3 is TGTGCCAGCAGCTTAGCTTTTGACAGGGTGAATCAGCCCCAGCATTTT. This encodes CASSLAFDRVNQPQHF.

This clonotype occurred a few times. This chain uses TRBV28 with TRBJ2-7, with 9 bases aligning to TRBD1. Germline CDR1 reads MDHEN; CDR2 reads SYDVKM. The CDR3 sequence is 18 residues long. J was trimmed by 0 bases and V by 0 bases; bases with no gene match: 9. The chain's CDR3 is CASSLWAGQGLSSYEQYF. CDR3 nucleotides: TGTGCCAGCAGTTTATGGGCCGGACAGGGGTTGAGCTCCTACGAGCAGTACTTC.

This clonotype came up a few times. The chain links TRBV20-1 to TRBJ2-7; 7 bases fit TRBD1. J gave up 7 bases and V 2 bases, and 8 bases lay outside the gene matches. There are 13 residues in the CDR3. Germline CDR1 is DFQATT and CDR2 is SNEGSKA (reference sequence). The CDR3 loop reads CSARPPDREEQYF. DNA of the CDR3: TGCAGTGCTAGACCCCCTGACAGGGAGGAGCAGTACTTC.

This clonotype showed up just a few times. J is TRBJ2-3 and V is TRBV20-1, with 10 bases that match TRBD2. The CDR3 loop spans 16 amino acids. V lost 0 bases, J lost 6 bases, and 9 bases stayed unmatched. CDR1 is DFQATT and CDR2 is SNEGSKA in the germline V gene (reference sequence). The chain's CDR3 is CSARDLASGSIDTQYF. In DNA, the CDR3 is TGCAGTGCTAGAGATCTGGCTAGCGGGAGTATTGATACGCAGTATTTT.

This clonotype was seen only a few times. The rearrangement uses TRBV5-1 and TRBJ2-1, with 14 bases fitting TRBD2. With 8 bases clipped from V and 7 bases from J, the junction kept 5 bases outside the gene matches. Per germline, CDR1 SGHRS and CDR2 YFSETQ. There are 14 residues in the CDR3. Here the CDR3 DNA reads TGCGCCAGTAGACTAGCGGGAGGGGTGAATGAGCAGTTCTTC. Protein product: CASRLAGGVNEQFF.

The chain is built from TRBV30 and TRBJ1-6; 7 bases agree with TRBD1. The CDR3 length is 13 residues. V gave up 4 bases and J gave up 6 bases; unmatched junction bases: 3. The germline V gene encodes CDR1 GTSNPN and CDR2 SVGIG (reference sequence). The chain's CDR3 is CAWNRGVNSPLHF. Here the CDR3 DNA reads TGTGCCTGGAACAGGGGAGTTAATTCACCCCTCCACTTT.

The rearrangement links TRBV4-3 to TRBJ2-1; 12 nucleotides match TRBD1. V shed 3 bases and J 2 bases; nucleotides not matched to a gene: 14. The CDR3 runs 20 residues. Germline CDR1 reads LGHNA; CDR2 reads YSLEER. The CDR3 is CASSHRPGQGAPPTYNEQFF. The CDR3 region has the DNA TGCGCCAGCAGCCATCGGCCGGGACAGGGGGCCCCTCCTACCTACAATGAGCAGTTCTTC.